This T cell receptor beta chain was found in a study of OX40 agonist ivuxolimab in advanced cancers. For context, the study as a whole: Ivuxolimab, which targeted the costimulatory receptor OX40 (CD134), was an agonistic, fully human IgG2 monoclonal antibody. Intravenous ivuxolimab was administered to patients every 2 weeks at six dose levels: 0.01, 0.1, 0.3, 1.5, 3 and 10 mg/kg. Of the approximately 53 patients in dose escalation, about 20 had hepatocellular carcinoma, approximately 15 had melanoma, 9 had renal cell carcinoma and 9 had head and neck cancer. The dose-escalation cohort was around 84% male with a mean age of approximately 59 years, ranging from roughly 20 to 85. Prior anti-PD-1, anti-PD-L1 or anti-CTLA-4 therapy was permitted, and checkpoint inhibitors had been received by 30% to 40% of dose-escalation patients. Partial responses occurred in three dose-escalation patients, of whom one had hepatocellular carcinoma and two had cutaneous melanoma. Peripheral TCRbeta sequencing aimed to test whether ivuxolimab altered TCR sequence diversity and caused clonal T-cell expansion. The paper covers the monotherapy dose-escalation part of the phase I ivuxolimab trial, which included N of about 56 patients. On the study overall, not on this receptor specifically: Low levels of normalized T-cell clonal expansion were also seen in some patients who did not respond. At doses of 0.1 to 3.0 mg/kg, clonal expansion of both CD4+ and CD8+ blood T cells was observed from baseline to week 6. On average, CD8+ T cells showed more expanded clones than CD4+ T cells after ivuxolimab. Antigen specificity was not determined for the clonally expanded peripheral T cells. In partial responders in the 0.1-3.0 mg/kg groups, normalized peripheral clonal expansion was found to be among the lowest, especially among CD8+ T cells.

The trial excluded patients who had a history of autoimmune disease or who were on systemic immunosuppression. Peripheral blood for TCR sequencing was collected from all dose cohorts at baseline, on cycle 4 day 1, and on cycle 7 day 1. Samples were obtained from an open-label, multicenter, first-in-human phase I dose-escalation trial of ivuxolimab. Adults with locally advanced or metastatic melanoma, renal cell, hepatocellular, or head and neck squamous cell carcinoma were enrolled in the trial. Before TCR sequencing, CD4+ and CD8+ T cells were separately sorted from peripheral blood. A word on this clone: The clone's antigen remains unknown. Within one base of it there is no much larger clone, and no base qualities were kept.

Genomic DNA was isolated from the sorted cells so that the TCRbeta CDR3 region could be sequenced. TCRbeta CDR3 regions were sequenced using the immunoSEQ Assay. TCRdb provides this immuneACCESS table in a form limited to in-frame rearrangements. Some clones are lacking; in checked studies, under half of them reflect an unresolved V gene, and why the rest are absent is not known. This sample is represented by some 52,000 clones; over 80% of them were singletons. The ten biggest clones cover around 25% of the sample. Trimming costs V 3 bases and J 7 bases, and their ends lie 12 bases apart. Based on the germline V gene, the CDR1 and CDR2 sequences are MDHEN and SYDVKM. The CDR3, cysteine through phenylalanine, is 13 amino acids long. Only the CDR3 DNA stays, 39 bases, in frame from base 1.

The starting material was CD4+ or CD8+ T cells sorted from blood, obtained in a trial of the OX40 agonist ivuxolimab. This clonotype was sampled from an adult with an advanced solid tumor such as melanoma, head and neck, liver or kidney cancer. This receptor chain uses TRBV28 and TRBJ1-2; the D gene cannot be named for sure. The CDR3 protein is CASSLVHVSGYTF. The DNA reads as follows: TGTGCCAGCAGTTTGGTACACGTCTCTGGCTACACCTTC.